This T cell receptor beta chain is from a study of technical replicates of blood from a few donors. This CDR3 spans 16 amino acids. The V and J ends lost 4 bases and 4 bases respectively, with 21 bases between them. Germline V gene sequence: CDR1 SGDLS, CDR2 YYNGEE. Clones were sequenced by immunoSEQ multiplex PCR, and TCRdb holds only the in-frame ones, with some missing. The table records roughly 100,000 clones, less than 96% of them present only once. This rearrangement joins TRBV9 to TRBJ2-7, with a weak D call TRBD1 (6 bases). This clonotype was sampled from a human donor in good health. What was sequenced was T cells isolated from PBMCs. CDR3 sequence: CASSPSGGGSSYEQYF. The CDR3 DNA reads as TGTGCCAGCAGCCCTAGTGGGGGCGGGTCTTCGTACGAGCAGTACTTC.